This T cell receptor (beta chain) was retrieved from a study of cytomegalovirus exposure and HLA in healthy donors. V was pared by 0 bases and J by 1 base, with 8 bases of the junction left unmatched. CDR3 size: 18 residues. Germline lookup yields CDR1 LNHDA and CDR2 SQIVND (reference sequence). 13 Jbeta primers and 60 Vbeta primers were used for the PCR. Repertoires were generated with immunoSEQ multiplex PCR, while TCRdb's copy carries only in-frame clones and drops some. The table includes approximately 190,000 clones, approximately 84% detected once. This TCR was sampled from a boy between 10 and 17 years old in good health and CMV-seronegative. V gene TRBV19 combines with J gene TRBJ1-1; 10 positions agree with TRBD1. Sequences were obtained from PBMCs. CDR3 amino acids: CASSIDLEGQGWNTEAFF. The CDR3 coding sequence is TGTGCCAGTAGTATAGATCTGGAGGGACAGGGGTGGAACACTGAAGCTTTCTTT. Supplemented by reference TRBV19 and TRBJ1-1, the full variable domain reads DGGITQSPKYLFRKEGQNVTLSCEQNLNHDAMYWYRQDPGQGLRLIYYSQIVNDFQKGDIAEGYSVSREKKESFPLTVTSAQKNPTAFYLCASSIDLEGQGWNTEAFFGQGTRLTVV.